This T cell receptor beta chain came from a study of cytomegalovirus exposure and HLA in healthy donors. Primers included in the PCR were 60 Vbeta and 13 Jbeta primers. Profiled with immunoSEQ multiplex PCR; TCRdb holds only in-frame clones, not every one. The sample yields approximately 110,000 clones, roughly 72% seen once. Those who donated were healthy bone marrow donors. Study results and caveats: In a later analysis, HLA-associated TCR beta chains were more clonally expanded than equally common others. DRB1 had the most TCR associations and HLA-C the fewest, a later analysis found, with rates varying by HLA locus.

Note on this clone: Its matching antigen is unknown.

Germline V lookup: CDR1 SEHNR, CDR2 FQNEAQ (reference sequence). CDR3 length: 18 amino acids. With 5 bases clipped from V and 2 bases from J, the junction kept 9 bases outside the gene matches. V usage is TRBV7-9 and J usage is TRBJ2-1, with 13 positions matching TRBD2. The TCR was taken from a woman between 35 and 50 years old in good health and CMV-seropositive. Specimen: PBMCs. The chain's CDR3 is CASSRGLAGATAYNEQFF. In DNA form, the CDR3 reads TGTGCCAGCAGCCGTGGACTAGCGGGGGCGACCGCCTACAATGAGCAGTTCTTC.